This TCR beta chain was profiled in a study of identical twins. Only a few counts were recorded for this clonotype. TCRdb reanalysed the 5' RACE reads using MiXCR and keeps one entry per CDR3 protein. Counted here are roughly 1,500,000 distinct CDR3 sequences, about 31% occurring once; the ten biggest clones make up 0.27%. This clonotype was obtained from a newborn girl in good health. Sequencing was performed on cord blood.

Here the CDR3 DNA reads TGTGCCACCAGTAGCGGGAGGGCCCTAGATACGCAGTATTTT. Its translation: CATSSGRALDTQYF. The chain joins TRBV24-1 to TRBJ2-3; 10 nucleotides match TRBD2. The length of the CDR3 is 14 residues. Looked up from germline, CDR1 is KGHDR and CDR2 is SFDVKD. J gave up 5 bases and V 6 bases, and 4 bases lay outside the gene matches.